This T cell receptor (beta chain) stems from a study of OX40 agonist ivuxolimab in advanced cancers. At the level of the study: Patients were dosed with the agonistic anti-OX40 (CD134) antibody ivuxolimab.

Findings of the study overall: Certain nonresponding patients likewise had low normalized T-cell clonal expansion.

This clone was found a few times. Its antigen is not identified. Only in-frame clones appear in the TCRdb table, and some are missing; sequencing was by immunoSEQ multiplex PCR. The table includes 37,000 or so clones, roughly 80% detected once. Blood sampling took place at baseline, cycle 4 day 1, and cycle 7 day 1. Sequencing used CD4+ or CD8+ T cells sorted from blood, obtained in a trial of the OX40 agonist ivuxolimab. The sequence derives from an adult with an advanced solid tumor such as melanoma, head and neck, liver or kidney cancer.

CDR3 amino acids: CAISVQNEQFF. The CDR3 region has the DNA TGTGCCATCAGTGTTCAGAATGAGCAGTTCTTC. The V and J genes are TRBV10-3 and TRBJ2-1, with D unclear. Trimming left V 4 bases short and J 7 bases short, with 5 bases between. The germline gives CDR1 ENHRY, CDR2 SYGVKD. The CDR3 runs 11 residues.